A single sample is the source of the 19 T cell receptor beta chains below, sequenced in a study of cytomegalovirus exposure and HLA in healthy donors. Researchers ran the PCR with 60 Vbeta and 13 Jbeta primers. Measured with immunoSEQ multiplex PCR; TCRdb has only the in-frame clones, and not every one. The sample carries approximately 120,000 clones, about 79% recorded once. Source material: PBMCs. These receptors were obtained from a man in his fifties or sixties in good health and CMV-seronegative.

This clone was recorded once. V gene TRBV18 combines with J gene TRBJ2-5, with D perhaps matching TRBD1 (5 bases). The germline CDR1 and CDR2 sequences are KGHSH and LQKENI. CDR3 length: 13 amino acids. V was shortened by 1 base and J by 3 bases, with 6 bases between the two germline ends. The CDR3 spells CASSPLREETQYF. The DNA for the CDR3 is TGTGCCAGCTCACCACTCAGGGAAGAGACCCAGTACTTC.

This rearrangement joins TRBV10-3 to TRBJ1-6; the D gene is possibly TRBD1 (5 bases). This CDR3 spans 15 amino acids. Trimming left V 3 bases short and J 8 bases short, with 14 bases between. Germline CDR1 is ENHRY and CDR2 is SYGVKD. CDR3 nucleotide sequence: TGTGCCATCAGTGACTTAGGGGCTGGGGATTCACCCCTCCACTTT. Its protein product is CAISDLGAGDSPLHF.

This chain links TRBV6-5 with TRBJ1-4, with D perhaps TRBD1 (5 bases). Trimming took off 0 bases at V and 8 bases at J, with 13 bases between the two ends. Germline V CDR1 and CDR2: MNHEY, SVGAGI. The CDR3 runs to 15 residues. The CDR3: CASSYSGQVGEKLFF. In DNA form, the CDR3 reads TGTGCCAGCAGTTACTCGGGGCAGGTTGGGGAAAAACTGTTTTTT.

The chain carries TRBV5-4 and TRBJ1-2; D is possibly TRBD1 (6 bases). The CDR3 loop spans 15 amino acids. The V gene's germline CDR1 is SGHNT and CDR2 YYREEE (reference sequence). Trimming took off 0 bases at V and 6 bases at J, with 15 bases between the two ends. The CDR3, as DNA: TGTGCCAGCAGCTTGGTGGCAGGGGATACCAATGGCTACACCTTC. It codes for CASSLVAGDTNGYTF.

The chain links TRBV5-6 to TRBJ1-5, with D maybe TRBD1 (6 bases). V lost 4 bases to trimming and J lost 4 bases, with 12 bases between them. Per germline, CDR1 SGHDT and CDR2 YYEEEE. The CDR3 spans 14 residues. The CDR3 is CASSRGGGNQPQHF. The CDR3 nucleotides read TGTGCCAGCAGCCGAGGGGGGGGAAATCAGCCCCAGCATTTT.

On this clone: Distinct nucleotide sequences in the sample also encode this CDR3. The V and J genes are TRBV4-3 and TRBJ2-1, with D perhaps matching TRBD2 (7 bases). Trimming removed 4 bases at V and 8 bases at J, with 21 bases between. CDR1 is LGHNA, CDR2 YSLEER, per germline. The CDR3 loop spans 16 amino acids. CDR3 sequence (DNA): TGCGCCAGCAGCCCCAATGGGGGGGGGCGCATGGATGAGCAGTTCTTC. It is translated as CASSPNGGGRMDEQFF.

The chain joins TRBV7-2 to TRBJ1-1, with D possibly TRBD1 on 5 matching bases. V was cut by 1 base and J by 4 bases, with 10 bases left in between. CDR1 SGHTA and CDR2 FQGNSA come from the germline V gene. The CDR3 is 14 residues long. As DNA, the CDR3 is TGTGCCAGCAGCTTAGGGGCAGGGTCCACTGAAGCTTTCTTT. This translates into CASSLGAGSTEAFF. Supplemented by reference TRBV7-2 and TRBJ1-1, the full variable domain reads GAGVSQSPSNKVTEKGKDVELRCDPISGHTALYWYRQSLGQGLEFLIYFQGNSAPDKSGLPSDRFSAERTGGSVSTLTIQRTQQEDSAVYLCASSLGAGSTEAFFGQGTRLTVV.

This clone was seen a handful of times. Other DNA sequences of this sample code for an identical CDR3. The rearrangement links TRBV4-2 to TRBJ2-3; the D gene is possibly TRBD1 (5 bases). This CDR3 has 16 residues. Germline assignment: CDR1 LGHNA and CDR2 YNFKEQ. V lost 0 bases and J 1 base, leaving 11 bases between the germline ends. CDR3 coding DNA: TGTGCCAGCAGCCAAGATACAGGCGGTGGCACAGATACGCAGTATTTT. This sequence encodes CASSQDTGGGTDTQYF.

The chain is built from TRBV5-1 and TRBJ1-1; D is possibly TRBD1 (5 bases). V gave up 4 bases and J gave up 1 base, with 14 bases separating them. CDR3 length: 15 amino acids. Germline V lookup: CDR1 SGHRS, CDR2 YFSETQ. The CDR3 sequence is CASSGDSLQNTEAFF. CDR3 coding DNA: TGCGCCAGCAGCGGCGACAGCTTGCAGAACACTGAAGCTTTCTTT.

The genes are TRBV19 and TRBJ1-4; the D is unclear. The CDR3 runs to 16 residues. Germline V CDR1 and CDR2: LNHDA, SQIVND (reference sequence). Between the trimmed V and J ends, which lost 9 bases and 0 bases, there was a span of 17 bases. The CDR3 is CASSGRRQATNEKLFF. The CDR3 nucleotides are TGTGCCAGCTCGGGGAGGAGACAAGCAACTAATGAAAAACTGTTTTTT.

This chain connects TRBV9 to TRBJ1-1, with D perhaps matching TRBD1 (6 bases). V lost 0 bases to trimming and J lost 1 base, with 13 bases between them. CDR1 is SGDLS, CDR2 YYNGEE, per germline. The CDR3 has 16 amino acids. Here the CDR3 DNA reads TGTGCCAGCAGCGTAGGGGGCGGCAGGGGGAACACTGAAGCTTTCTTT. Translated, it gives CASSVGGGRGNTEAFF. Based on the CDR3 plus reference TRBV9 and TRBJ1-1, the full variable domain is DSGVTQTPKHLITATGQRVTLRCSPRSGDLSVYWYQQSLDQGLQFLIQYYNGEERAKGNILERFSAQQFPDLHSELNLSSLELGDSALYFCASSVGGGRGNTEAFFGQGTRLTVV.

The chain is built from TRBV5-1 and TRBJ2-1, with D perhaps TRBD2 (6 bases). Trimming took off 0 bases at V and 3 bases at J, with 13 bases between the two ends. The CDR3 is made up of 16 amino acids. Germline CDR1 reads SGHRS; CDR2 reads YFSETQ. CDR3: CASSLAPGLNYNEQFF. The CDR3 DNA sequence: TGCGCCAGCAGCTTGGCCCCGGGACTCAACTACAATGAGCAGTTCTTC.

The DNA for the CDR3 is TGTGCCAGCAGCTCGTCAGGGGGCGAATACGAGCAGTACTTC. Its translation: CASSSSGGEYEQYF. This chain connects TRBV7-2 to TRBJ2-5; TRBD1 agrees at 8 bases. The J call is doubtful: the DNA matches TRBJ2-7 better. CDR1 is SGHTA, CDR2 FQGNSA, per germline. CDR3 length: 14 amino acids.

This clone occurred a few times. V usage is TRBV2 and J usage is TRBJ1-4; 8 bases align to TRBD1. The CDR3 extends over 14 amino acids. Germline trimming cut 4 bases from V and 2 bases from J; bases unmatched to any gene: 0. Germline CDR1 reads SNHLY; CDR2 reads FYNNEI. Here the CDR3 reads CASSGQGTNEKLFF. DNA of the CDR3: TGTGCCAGCAGTGGACAGGGGACTAATGAAAAACTGTTTTTT. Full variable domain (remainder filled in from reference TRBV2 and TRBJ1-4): EPEVTQTPSHQVTQMGQEVILRCVPISNHLYFYWYRQILGQKVEFLVSFYNNEISEKSEIFDDQFSVERPDGSNFTLKIRSTKLEDSAMYFCASSGQGTNEKLFFGSGTQLSVL.

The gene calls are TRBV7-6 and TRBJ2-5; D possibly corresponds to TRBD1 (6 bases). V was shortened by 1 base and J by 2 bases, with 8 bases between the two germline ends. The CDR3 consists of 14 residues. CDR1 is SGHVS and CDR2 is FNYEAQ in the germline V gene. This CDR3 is CASSLGQVQETQYF. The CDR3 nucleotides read TGTGCCAGCAGCTTAGGACAGGTTCAAGAGACCCAGTACTTC.

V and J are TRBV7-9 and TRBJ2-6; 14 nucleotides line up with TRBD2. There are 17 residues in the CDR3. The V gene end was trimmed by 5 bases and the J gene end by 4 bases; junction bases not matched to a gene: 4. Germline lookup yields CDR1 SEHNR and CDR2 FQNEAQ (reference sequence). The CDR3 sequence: CASSRTSGGIGANVLTF. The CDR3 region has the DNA TGTGCCAGCAGCCGGACTAGCGGGGGGATAGGGGCCAACGTCCTGACTTTC.

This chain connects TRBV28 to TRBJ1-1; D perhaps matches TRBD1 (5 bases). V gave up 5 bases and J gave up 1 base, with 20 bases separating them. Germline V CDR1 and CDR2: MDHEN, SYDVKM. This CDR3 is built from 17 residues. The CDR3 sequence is CASSPRGGTRRNTEAFF. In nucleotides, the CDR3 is TGTGCCAGCAGTCCCCGGGGGGGGACCCGACGGAACACTGAAGCTTTCTTT.

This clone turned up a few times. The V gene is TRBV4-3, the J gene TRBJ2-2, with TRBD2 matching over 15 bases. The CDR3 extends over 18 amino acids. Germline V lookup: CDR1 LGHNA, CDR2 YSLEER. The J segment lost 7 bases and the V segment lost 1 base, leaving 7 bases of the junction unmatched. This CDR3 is CASSQGGLAGGHDGELFF. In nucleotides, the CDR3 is TGCGCCAGCAGCCAAGGGGGACTAGCGGGGGGCCATGACGGGGAGCTGTTTTTT.

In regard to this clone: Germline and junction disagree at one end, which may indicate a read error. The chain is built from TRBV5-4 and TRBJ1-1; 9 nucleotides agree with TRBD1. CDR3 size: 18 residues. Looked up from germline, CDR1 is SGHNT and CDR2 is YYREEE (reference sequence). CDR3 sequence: CASSPKITGTGWLAEAFF. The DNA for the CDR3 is TGCGCCAGCAGCCCCAAGATCACCGGGACAGGGTGGTTGGCTGAAGCTTTCTTT.